Below, one T cell receptor beta chain is given with its context. Using immunoSEQ multiplex PCR, the repertoire was profiled, and TCRdb retains in-frame clones only, with some absent. The sample has 950,000 to 1,300,000 clones; around 76% are singletons. V was trimmed by 4 bases and J by 6 bases, leaving 16 bases between them. Germline V lookup: CDR1 SGHDT, CDR2 YYEEEE. This CDR3 contains 14 residues. The record originates from a study of shared clonotypes between healthy human individuals. Looking at the study overall: A few men and two women, aged 18 to 49, were donors. Researchers assigned three CD4 naive, three CD4 memory, two CD8 naive and one CD8 memory plate to each donor.

Every contributor of samples was a Caucasian grown-up residing in Nashville, Tennessee. This chain joins TRBV5-6 and TRBJ1-1; no clear D gene. The source is a young man in good health. Sample: memory CD4+ T cells sorted from blood. Subset here: CD45RA-negative fraction. CDR3 region: CASSPRVRRAEAFF. For the CDR3, the DNA is TGTGCCAGCAGCCCTAGGGTCCGACGCGCTGAAGCTTTCTTT. The full variable domain, completed using reference TRBV5-6 and TRBJ1-1, is DAGVTQSPTHLIKTRGQQVTLRCSPKSGHDTVSWYQQALGQGPQFIFQYYEEEERQRGNFPDRFSGHQFPNYSSELNVNALLLGDSALYLCASSPRVRRAEAFFGQGTRLTVV.